This T cell receptor beta chain was captured by sequencing in a study of control samples from healthy donors and cancer patients. Germline CDR1 reads SGHAT; CDR2 reads FQNNGV. CDR3 size: 16 residues. The J segment lost 7 bases and the V segment lost 4 bases, leaving 11 bases of the junction unmatched. Using immunoSEQ multiplex PCR, the repertoire was profiled, and TCRdb retains in-frame clones only, with some absent. The table lists 350,000 to 450,000 clones, 90% of them singletons. The chain has TRBV11-2 and TRBJ2-7, with 12 bases identical to TRBD1. This clonotype was sampled from a man between 40 and 49 years old with head and neck cancer. Sequencing was done on a sample of PBMCs. The CDR3 spells CASSSPAGTGGGEQYF. The DNA for the CDR3 is TGTGCCAGCAGCTCGCCCGCCGGGACAGGGGGCGGTGAGCAGTACTTC.